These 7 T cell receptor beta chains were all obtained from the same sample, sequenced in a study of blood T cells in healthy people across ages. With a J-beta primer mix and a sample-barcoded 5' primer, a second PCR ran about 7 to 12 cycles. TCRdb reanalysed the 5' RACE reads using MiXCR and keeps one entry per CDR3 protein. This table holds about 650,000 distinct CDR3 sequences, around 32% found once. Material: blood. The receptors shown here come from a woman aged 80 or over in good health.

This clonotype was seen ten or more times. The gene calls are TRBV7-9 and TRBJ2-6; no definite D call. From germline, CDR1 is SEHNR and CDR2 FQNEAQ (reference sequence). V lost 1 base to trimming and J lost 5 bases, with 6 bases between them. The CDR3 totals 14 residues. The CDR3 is CASSLVGRANVLTF. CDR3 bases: TGTGCCAGCAGCTTAGTAGGGAGGGCCAACGTCCTGACTTTC.

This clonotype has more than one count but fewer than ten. Written as DNA, the CDR3 is TGCAGTGCTAGGGGCATCAGGACTAGCATGATGAATGAGCAGTTCTTC. Its translation: CSARGIRTSMMNEQFF. The V call is TRBV20-1, the J call TRBJ2-1, with 8 bases that match TRBD2. J gave up 7 bases and V 3 bases, and 14 bases lay outside the gene matches. Germline CDR1 is DFQATT and CDR2 is SNEGSKA (reference sequence). The CDR3 has 16 amino acids.

CDR3: CAWAPQGFAYEQYF. CDR3 nucleotide sequence: TGTGCCTGGGCCCCGCAGGGATTTGCCTACGAGCAGTACTTC. The V gene is TRBV30, the J gene TRBJ2-7, with D possibly being TRBD1 (5 bases). The CDR3 runs to 14 residues. The germline CDR1 and CDR2 sequences are GTSNPN and SVGIG (reference sequence). Trimming pared 5 bases from V and 2 bases from J, leaving 16 bases between.

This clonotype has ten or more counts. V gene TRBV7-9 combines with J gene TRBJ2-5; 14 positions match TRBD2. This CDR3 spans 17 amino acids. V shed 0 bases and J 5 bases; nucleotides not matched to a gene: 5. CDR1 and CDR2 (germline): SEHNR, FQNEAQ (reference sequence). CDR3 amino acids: CASSLAGLAGGQETQYF. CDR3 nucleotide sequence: TGTGCCAGCAGCTTAGCAGGACTAGCGGGGGGCCAGGAGACCCAGTACTTC.

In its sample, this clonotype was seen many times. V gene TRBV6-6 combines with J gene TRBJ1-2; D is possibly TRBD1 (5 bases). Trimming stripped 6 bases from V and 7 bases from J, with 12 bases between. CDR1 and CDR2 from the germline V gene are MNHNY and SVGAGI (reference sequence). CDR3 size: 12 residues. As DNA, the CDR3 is TGTGCCAGCAGCCCCAGGGCCGGTGGCTACACCTTC. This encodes CASSPRAGGYTF.

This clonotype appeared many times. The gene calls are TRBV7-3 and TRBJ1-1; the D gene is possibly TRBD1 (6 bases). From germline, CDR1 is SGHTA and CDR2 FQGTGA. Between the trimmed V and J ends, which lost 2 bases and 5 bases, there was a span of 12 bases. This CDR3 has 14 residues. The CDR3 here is CASSLGPQGTEAFF. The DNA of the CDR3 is TGTGCCAGCAGCTTAGGGCCTCAGGGGACTGAAGCTTTCTTT.

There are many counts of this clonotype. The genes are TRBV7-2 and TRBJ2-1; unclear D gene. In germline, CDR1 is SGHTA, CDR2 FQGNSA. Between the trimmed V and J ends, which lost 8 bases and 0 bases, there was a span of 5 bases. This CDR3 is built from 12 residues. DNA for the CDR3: TGTGCCAGCGGAAGCTCCTACAATGAGCAGTTCTTC. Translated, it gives CASGSSYNEQFF.